A selection of T cell receptor beta chains follows, all from one sample in a study of T cells in Graves' hyperthyroidism and ophthalmopathy. MiXCR, run by TCRdb on the multiplex PCR reads, gives a single entry per CDR3 protein. The table lists roughly 500,000 distinct CDR3 sequences, approximately 48% of them singletons. The sample taken for sequencing was peripheral blood or thyroid tissue (not recorded which). These receptors all come from an adult woman with Graves' disease, either hyperthyroidism or ophthalmopathy (not recorded which). The CDR3 runs from the conserved cysteine through the conserved F or W. Fields, in order: V gene, CDR3 protein.

v_gene: TRBV9; CDR3aa: CASSLPSGELFF
v_gene: TRBV5-6; CDR3aa: CASSSLGQQNSPLHF
v_gene: TRBV20-1; CDR3aa: CSATGQGFYEQYF
v_gene: TRBV9; CDR3aa: CASSVTGGGQPQHF
v_gene: TRBV19; CDR3aa: CASRQGRGLNTEAFF
v_gene: TRBV6-1; CDR3aa: CASSERGSDEQYF
v_gene: TRBV24-1; CDR3aa: CAFDPGQGNEKLFF
v_gene: TRBV20-1; CDR3aa: CSARAGGPHEQYF
v_gene: TRBV5-1; CDR3aa: CASSTGTALGYTF
v_gene: TRBV5-1; CDR3aa: CASSLDQQHTSPLHF
v_gene: TRBV5-1; CDR3aa: CASQDSYGYTF
v_gene: TRBV15; CDR3aa: CATSAGQGYNEQFF
v_gene: TRBV10-3; CDR3aa: CASSLTAGGATEAFF
v_gene: TRBV10-3; CDR3aa: CAIADGQLNSPLHF
v_gene: TRBV14; CDR3aa: CASSQGNSPLHF
v_gene: TRBV7-2; CDR3aa: CASSSGTSKETQYF
v_gene: TRBV7-3; CDR3aa: CASSLIGQGDGYTF
v_gene: TRBV5-1; CDR3aa: CASSINRDGYTF
v_gene: TRBV5-1; CDR3aa: CASSLSQNSVTGELFF
v_gene: TRBV7-6; CDR3aa: CASSPNGWGIYEQYF
v_gene: TRBV6-2/TRBV6-3; CDR3aa: CASSGRGAESEETQYF
v_gene: TRBV9; CDR3aa: CASSSSGQGWETDTQYF